The entry below gives a single T cell receptor (beta chain) sequence along with its context. Its target is not known. The data are from a study of lymphopenia after photon versus proton radiotherapy. Broader study findings: A bigger post-nadir fall in TCR diversity correlated inversely with survival time in deceased patients.

Repertoires were generated with immunoSEQ multiplex PCR, while TCRdb's copy carries only in-frame clones and drops some. Among approximately 50,000 clones listed, over 70% were seen once. Trimming took off 4 bases at V and 2 bases at J, with 15 bases between the two ends. This CDR3 has 15 residues. The germline gives CDR1 SGHRS, CDR2 YFSETQ. The chain carries TRBV5-1 and TRBJ2-5, with D perhaps given as TRBD1 or TRBD2 (6 bases each). This TCR derives from a man in his forties or fifties with gastric cancer. The sequences come from peripheral blood, collected from a patient treated with photon-based radiotherapy. CDR3 DNA sequence: TGCGCCAGCAGCCCCGGGGGCGGGCAACAAGAGACCCAGTACTTC. This encodes CASSPGGGQQETQYF.